The 11 T cell receptor beta chains below were found in one sample sequenced in a study of shared clonotypes between healthy human individuals. Naive CD8 cells, CD45RO-negative and positively selected for CCR7, excluded terminally differentiated effector memory CD45RA+ cells. Data came from immunoSEQ multiplex PCR; TCRdb stores just in-frame clones and leaves some out. The sample lists about 820,000 clones, about 92% occurring once. Sequences were obtained from naive CD8+ T cells sorted from blood. The receptor set was obtained from a man aged 30 to 45 in good health.

This chain joins TRBV11-2 and TRBJ2-7, with D uncertain. CDR3 length: 15 residues. The ends were cut back, 1 base at V and 2 bases at J, with 12 bases in the middle. Germline CDR1 reads SGHAT; CDR2 reads FQNNGV. CDR3 residues: CASSLGTGVTYEQYF. As DNA, the CDR3 is TGTGCCAGCAGCTTAGGGACGGGTGTGACCTACGAGCAGTACTTC.

The chain uses TRBV27 and TRBJ1-5; no clear D. This CDR3 is built from 15 residues. CDR1 is MNHEY and CDR2 is SMNVEV in the germline V gene (reference sequence). With 3 bases removed from V and 1 base from J, the gap between germline ends came to 10 bases. The CDR3 sequence is CASSFGVGSNQPQHF. The CDR3 coding sequence is TGTGCCAGCAGTTTCGGAGTGGGGAGCAATCAGCCCCAGCATTTT.

The chain combines TRBV15 with TRBJ2-5; 10 nucleotides agree with TRBD1. The CDR3 consists of 16 residues. Germline assignment: CDR1 LNHNV and CDR2 YYDKDF (reference sequence). The ends lost 4 bases at V and 4 bases at J; junction bases unmatched: 9. The chain's CDR3 is CATSKTGTGVSETQYF. DNA for the CDR3: TGTGCCACCAGCAAAACCGGGACAGGGGTTTCAGAGACCCAGTACTTC.

The rearrangement uses TRBV7-2 and TRBJ2-1; D is undetermined. The CDR3 covers 11 residues. Germline values: CDR1 SGHTA, CDR2 FQGNSA. Deletions cut 3 bases from V and 6 bases from J, with 3 bases between. CDR3 amino acids: CASSFGNEQFF. CDR3 DNA: TGTGCCAGCAGCTTCGGCAATGAGCAGTTCTTC.

J is TRBJ2-7 and V is TRBV6-1; 9 bases map to TRBD1. Germline V gives CDR1 MNHNS, CDR2 SASEGT. V trimming: 3 bases; J trimming: 7 bases; junction bases outside the gene matches: 10. This CDR3 has 15 residues. In DNA form, the CDR3 reads TGTGCCAGCAGTGAGGGGACAGGGATGGCGTGGGAGCAGTACTTC. This encodes CASSEGTGMAWEQYF.

The CDR3 loop is CASSYSSGEAFF. In DNA form, the CDR3 reads TGTGCCAGCAGTTACTCATCCGGAGAAGCTTTCTTT. The chain is built from TRBV6-5 and TRBJ1-1; D uncertain. V lost 0 bases to trimming and J lost 8 bases, with 7 bases between them. Germline V gene lookup returns CDR1 MNHEY and CDR2 SVGAGI. The CDR3 runs to 12 residues.

The genes are TRBV27 and TRBJ2-7; D possibly corresponds to TRBD2 (6 bases). There are 11 residues in the CDR3. Trimming took off 4 bases at V and 8 bases at J, with 9 bases between the two ends. Germline V gives CDR1 MNHEY, CDR2 SMNVEV (reference sequence). The CDR3 region is CASSSGGKQYF. The CDR3 nucleotides read TGTGCCAGCAGTTCTGGGGGGAAGCAGTACTTC.

The chain combines TRBV5-1 with TRBJ2-7, with D maybe TRBD2 (5 bases). The V gene's germline CDR1 is SGHRS and CDR2 YFSETQ. CDR3 length equals 14 residues. V lost 5 bases, J lost 0 bases, and 12 bases lay in between. The CDR3 loop is CASSDEGLSYEQYF. The CDR3 DNA reads TGCGCCAGCAGTGATGAGGGCCTCTCCTACGAGCAGTACTTC.

The V gene is TRBV30, the J gene TRBJ2-2, with TRBD1 matching 7 bases. CDR1 is GTSNPN and CDR2 is SVGIG in the germline V gene (reference sequence). The CDR3 totals 13 residues. The V and J ends lost 5 bases and 4 bases, in that order; junction bases with no gene match: 4. CDR3 in DNA: TGTGCCTGGCTGACAGGGTGCACCGGGGAGCTGTTTTTT. Encoded protein: CAWLTGCTGELFF.

The CDR3 here is CATSVRGRGLLDTEAFF. DNA for the CDR3: TGTGCCACCAGCGTACGAGGCAGGGGGTTACTGGATACTGAAGCTTTCTTT. The chain uses TRBV15 and TRBJ1-1; 7 nucleotides match TRBD1. CDR3 length: 17 amino acids. J gave up 5 bases and V 5 bases, and 17 bases lay outside the gene matches. The V gene's germline CDR1 is LNHNV and CDR2 YYDKDF (reference sequence).

The V gene is TRBV29-1, the J gene TRBJ2-2; D not certain. The CDR3 has 13 amino acids. Germline values: CDR1 SQVTM, CDR2 ANQGSEA. Trimming left V 5 bases short and J 3 bases short, with 10 bases between. The CDR3 DNA reads as TGCAGCGTTCTTCGCCAAGACACCGGGGAGCTGTTTTTT. It encodes CSVLRQDTGELFF.